This T cell receptor beta chain was captured in a study of shared clonotypes between healthy human individuals. The study's findings and limits: Larger richness was generally estimated for naive than memory subsets. Generation of non-shared clonotypes was less probable than generation of clonotypes shared by all four donors.

A note on this clone: Its antigen is as yet unknown.

CD45RO-negative, CCR7-positively selected cells formed the naive CD8 fraction, excluding terminally differentiated effector memory CD45RA+ cells. Trimming took 4 bases from V and 5 from J, leaving 8 bases between them. Germline values: CDR1 SGHTA, CDR2 FQGTGA. This CDR3 contains 13 residues. This was a deep-level run. Repertoires were generated with immunoSEQ multiplex PCR, while TCRdb's copy carries only in-frame clones and drops some. The data hold over 750,000 clones, with 90% to 98% observed a single time. This clonotype was obtained from a man aged 25 to 40 in good health. V is TRBV7-3 and J is TRBJ2-2; D is ambiguous. The sample taken for sequencing was naive CD8+ T cells sorted from blood. DNA of the CDR3: TGTGCCAGCAGCTCCCCGATAACCGGGGAGCTGTTTTTT. Its protein product is CASSSPITGELFF.